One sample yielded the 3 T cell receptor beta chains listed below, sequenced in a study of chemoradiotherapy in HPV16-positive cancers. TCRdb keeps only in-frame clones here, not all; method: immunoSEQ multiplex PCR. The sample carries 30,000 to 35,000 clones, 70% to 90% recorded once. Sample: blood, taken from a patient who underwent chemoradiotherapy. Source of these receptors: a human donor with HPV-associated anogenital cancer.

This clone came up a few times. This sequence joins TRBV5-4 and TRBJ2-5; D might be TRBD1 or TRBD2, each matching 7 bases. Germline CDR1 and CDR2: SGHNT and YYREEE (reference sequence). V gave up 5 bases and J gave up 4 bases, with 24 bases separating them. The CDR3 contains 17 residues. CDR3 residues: CASSLPTGLRGGETQYF. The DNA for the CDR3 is TGTGCCAGCAGTTTACCGACAGGGCTGAGGGGGGGAGAGACCCAGTACTTC.

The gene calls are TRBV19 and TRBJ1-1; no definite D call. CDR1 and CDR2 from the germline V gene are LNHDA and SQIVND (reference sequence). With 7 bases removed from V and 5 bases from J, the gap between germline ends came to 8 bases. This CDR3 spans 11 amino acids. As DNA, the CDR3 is TGTGCCAGTATGTTCGGGACTGAAGCTTTCTTT. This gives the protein CASMFGTEAFF.

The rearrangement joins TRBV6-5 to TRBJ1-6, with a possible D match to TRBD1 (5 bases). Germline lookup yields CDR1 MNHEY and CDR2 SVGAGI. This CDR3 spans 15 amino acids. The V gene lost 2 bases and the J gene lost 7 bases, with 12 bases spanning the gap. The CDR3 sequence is CASSYEGAQNSPLHF. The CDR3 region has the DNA TGTGCCAGCAGTTACGAAGGGGCGCAGAATTCACCCCTCCACTTT.